What follows are 27 T cell receptor beta chains derived from one specimen sequenced in a study of T cell responses to AZD1222 COVID-19 vaccine. The assay was immunoSEQ multiplex PCR, and TCRdb's table has in-frame clones only and misses some. The data hold fewer than 140,000 clones, with roughly 90% observed a single time. Sequenced material: peripheral blood, taken on day 0 of AZD1222 vaccination. These receptors were obtained from an adult in good health.

The gene calls are TRBV19 and TRBJ1-1; D remains ambiguous. V shed 3 bases and J shed 5 bases, with 4 bases lying between them. The CDR3 contains 11 residues. Germline V CDR1 and CDR2: LNHDA, SQIVND (reference sequence). CDR3 region: CASSIVTEAFF. The CDR3 nucleotides are TGTGCCAGTAGTATCGTTACTGAAGCTTTCTTT.

The chain couples TRBV18 to TRBJ1-5; perhaps TRBD1 as D (6 bases). CDR3 length: 15 residues. Between the trimmed V and J ends, which lost 6 bases and 3 bases, there was a span of 15 bases. In germline, CDR1 is KGHSH, CDR2 LQKENI. The CDR3 bases are TGTGCCAGCTCCCTCACCACAGGGAACAATCAGCCCCAGCATTTT. Amino acids: CASSLTTGNNQPQHF.

The chain links TRBV6-5 to TRBJ2-1; TRBD2 matches 12 bases. V lost 4 bases to trimming and J lost 1 base; unmatched junction nucleotides: 2. The germline CDR1 and CDR2 sequences are MNHEY and SVGAGI. The CDR3 sequence is 16 residues long. The CDR3 loop is CASSLGLAGSYNEQFF. CDR3 DNA sequence: TGTGCCAGCAGTTTAGGACTAGCGGGGTCCTACAATGAGCAGTTCTTC.

In DNA, the CDR3 is TGCAGTGCACAGCGAAACTACGAGCAGTACTTC. Translating it yields CSAQRNYEQYF. This chain joins TRBV20-1 and TRBJ2-7; D is unresolved. Trimming pared 6 bases from V and 3 bases from J, leaving 9 bases between. The CDR3 spans 11 residues. CDR1 is DFQATT, CDR2 SNEGSKA, per germline (reference sequence).

The CDR3 DNA sequence: TGTGCCAGTAGGTCGTTTCTCGGGGCAATGAACACTGAAGCTTTCTTT. It specifies CASRSFLGAMNTEAFF. This chain uses TRBV19 with TRBJ1-1; D perhaps matches TRBD1 (5 bases). The CDR3 runs 16 residues. Germline V CDR1 and CDR2: LNHDA, SQIVND (reference sequence). The V and J ends lost 6 bases and 0 bases respectively, with 17 bases between them.

The genes are TRBV15 and TRBJ2-1; no definite D call. The V end was cut by 6 bases, the J end by 9 bases, with 12 bases between. Looked up from germline, CDR1 is LNHNV and CDR2 is YYDKDF (reference sequence). The CDR3 spans 12 residues. CDR3 amino acids: CATSSPGGEQFF. CDR3 bases: TGTGCCACCAGTTCCCCAGGTGGTGAGCAGTTCTTC.

This clone appeared a single time. The chain recombines TRBV21-1 with TRBJ2-3; the table calls TRBD1, which could not be checked here. TRBV21-1 is tagged as a pseudogene. CDR3 length: 16 amino acids. CDR3 sequence: CASSNGPLPSTDTQYF. Here the CDR3 DNA reads TGTGCCAGCAGCAATGGCCCTCTTCCCAGCACAGATACGCAGTATTTT.

The V and J genes are TRBV9 and TRBJ1-5, with a possible D match to TRBD1 (5 bases). V shed 4 bases and J shed 7 bases, with 18 bases lying between them. Germline V gives CDR1 SGDLS, CDR2 YYNGEE. This CDR3 comprises 15 residues. The CDR3, as DNA: TGTGCCAGCAGCTTGTTCCCCGGGGGGGGACAGCCCCAGCATTTT. It encodes CASSLFPGGGQPQHF. Using reference TRBV9 and TRBJ1-5 for the parts outside the CDR3, the full variable domain is DSGVTQTPKHLITATGQRVTLRCSPRSGDLSVYWYQQSLDQGLQFLIQYYNGEERAKGNILERFSAQQFPDLHSELNLSSLELGDSALYFCASSLFPGGGQPQHFGDGTRLSIL.

To note about this clone: At one end, the junction sequence differs from germline, possibly due to a read error. The CDR3 loop is CASTTPRAYNSPFHF. The CDR3 DNA is TGTGCCAGCACCACGCCCCGGGCGTATAATTCACCCTTCCACTTT. The genes are TRBV27 and TRBJ1-6; D is unresolved. The CDR3 contains 15 residues. Looked up from germline, CDR1 is MNHEY and CDR2 is SMNVEV (reference sequence).

The rearrangement links TRBV6-5 to TRBJ1-3; D remains unclear. The germline gives CDR1 MNHEY, CDR2 SVGAGI. The CDR3 has 12 residues. The V end was cut by 4 bases, the J end by 8 bases, with 9 bases between. The CDR3 here is CASSSLTYTIYF. The CDR3, as DNA: TGTGCCAGCAGTTCCCTAACGTACACCATATATTTT.

In this sample, this clone turned up a few times. The V call is TRBV6-1, the J call TRBJ1-2, with 8 nucleotides matching TRBD1. J gave up 8 bases and V 1 base, and 6 bases lay outside the gene matches. CDR3 size: 14 residues. Germline V gives CDR1 MNHNS, CDR2 SASEGT. As DNA, the CDR3 is TGTGCCAGCAGTGAAGGCCAGGGGGCATACGGCTACACCTTC. Translated: CASSEGQGAYGYTF.

This chain links TRBV28 with TRBJ1-5; tentatively, D is TRBD1 (6 bases). CDR1 is MDHEN, CDR2 SYDVKM, per germline. The V gene lost 8 bases and the J gene lost 7 bases, with 12 bases spanning the gap. The CDR3 totals 12 residues. The DNA for the CDR3 is TGTGCCAGCGTCACAGGGACCCAGCCCCAGCATTTT. As protein: CASVTGTQPQHF.

This chain links TRBV7-8 with TRBJ1-3; D unclear. The CDR3 contains 18 residues. The V and J ends lost 0 bases and 0 bases respectively, with 15 bases between them. Germline lookup yields CDR1 SGHVS and CDR2 FQNEAQ. The CDR3 is CASSLARRADASGNTIYF. The CDR3 DNA sequence: TGTGCCAGCAGCTTAGCGCGGAGGGCAGATGCCTCTGGAAACACCATATATTTT.

The J gene is TRBJ1-4, the V gene TRBV2; weak D call: TRBD1 (5 bases). CDR1 is SNHLY and CDR2 is FYNNEI in the germline V gene. The V and J ends lost 6 bases and 3 bases respectively, with 8 bases between them. The CDR3 loop spans 13 amino acids. The CDR3 protein is CASRGVPNEKLFF. The CDR3, as DNA: TGTGCCAGCAGGGGGGTCCCTAATGAAAAACTGTTTTTT.

This chain connects TRBV7-8 to TRBJ1-1; D is uncertain. CDR1 is SGHVS, CDR2 FQNEAQ, per germline. The V gene lost 0 bases and the J gene lost 5 bases, with 7 bases spanning the gap. CDR3 size: 13 residues. The CDR3 DNA follows: TGTGCCAGCAGCTTAGCAGAAAGGACTGAAGCTTTCTTT. Protein product: CASSLAERTEAFF.

This clone came up a few times. The gene calls are TRBV25-1 and TRBJ2-3; D is ambiguous. V was shortened by 8 bases and J by 1 base, with 10 bases between the two germline ends. This CDR3 is 13 amino acids long. Germline V CDR1 and CDR2: MGHDK, SYGVNS. The CDR3 region is CASGGEGTDTQYF. The CDR3 DNA follows: TGTGCCAGCGGCGGAGAGGGCACAGATACGCAGTATTTT.

The chain combines TRBV21-1 with TRBJ1-5. TRBV21-1 is a documented pseudogene. The CDR3 consists of 13 residues. CDR3 loop: CASSKSKTRPQHF. The CDR3 DNA follows: TGTGCCAGCAGCAAAAGCAAGACGCGGCCCCAGCATTTT.

The CDR3 here is CASSRQLTSRGYTF. The CDR3 region has the DNA TGTGCCAGTAGTAGACAGTTGACCTCTAGGGGCTACACCTTC. The chain is built from TRBV19 and TRBJ1-2; a possible D gene is TRBD1 (5 bases). Looked up from germline, CDR1 is LNHDA and CDR2 is SQIVND (reference sequence). The CDR3 extends over 14 amino acids. Trimming took 4 bases from V and 8 from J, leaving 17 bases between them.

The chain combines TRBV27 with TRBJ2-4; no reliable D call. Germline assignment: CDR1 MNHEY and CDR2 SMNVEV (reference sequence). CDR3 length: 16 residues. Trimming took off 3 bases at V and 0 bases at J, with 12 bases between the two ends. CDR3 loop: CASSFSQLLAKNIQYF. CDR3 bases: TGTGCCAGCAGTTTCTCCCAACTCCTAGCCAAAAACATTCAGTACTTC.

This chain joins TRBV6-5 and TRBJ2-3, with 11 bases lining up with TRBD2. Germline CDR1 reads MNHEY; CDR2 reads SVGAGI. Trimming removed 10 bases from V and 0 bases from J; junction bases left unmatched: 3. This CDR3 comprises 14 residues. CDR3 residues: CATGLAESTDTQYF. DNA for the CDR3: TGTGCCACGGGACTAGCGGAGAGCACAGATACGCAGTATTTT.

The chain is built from TRBV4-1 and TRBJ2-5, with 9 bases matching TRBD2. The V gene's germline CDR1 is MGHRA and CDR2 YSYEKL. The CDR3 loop spans 16 amino acids. With V trimmed by 4 bases and J by 2 bases, 8 bases remained unmatched. The CDR3 sequence is CASSRRLAALQETQYF. The CDR3 coding sequence is TGCGCCAGCAGCCGGAGACTAGCGGCCCTTCAAGAGACCCAGTACTTC.

This sequence joins TRBV29-1 and TRBJ1-1; D unclear. Between the trimmed V and J ends, which lost 7 bases and 0 bases, there was a span of 9 bases. CDR1 and CDR2 from the germline V gene are SQVTM and ANQGSEA. The CDR3 loop spans 12 amino acids. CDR3: CSAGGLNTEAFF. Written as DNA, the CDR3 is TGCAGCGCCGGCGGACTGAACACTGAAGCTTTCTTT.

This sequence joins TRBV19 and TRBJ1-5; TRBD1 matches 7 bases. The germline V gene has CDR1 LNHDA and CDR2 SQIVND (reference sequence). The CDR3 sequence is 16 residues long. The trim removed 1 base at V and 4 bases at J, leaving 7 bases unmatched. CDR3 DNA sequence: TGTGCCAGTAGTATAGCCACAGGGGCGGGGAATCAGCCCCAGCATTTT. Translation: CASSIATGAGNQPQHF. The whole variable domain, remainder taken from reference TRBV19 and TRBJ1-5, is DGGITQSPKYLFRKEGQNVTLSCEQNLNHDAMYWYRQDPGQGLRLIYYSQIVNDFQKGDIAEGYSVSREKKESFPLTVTSAQKNPTAFYLCASSIATGAGNQPQHFGDGTRLSIL.

This clone came up once. The gene calls are TRBV5-1 and TRBJ2-3; 11 bases match TRBD2. Germline lookup yields CDR1 SGHRS and CDR2 YFSETQ. This CDR3 comprises 16 residues. V dropped 1 base and J dropped 2; count of bases not matched to a gene: 3. In nucleotides, the CDR3 is TGCGCCAGCAGCTTGAGACTAGCGGGAAACACAGATACGCAGTATTTT. Protein sequence: CASSLRLAGNTDTQYF.

J is TRBJ2-7 and V is TRBV4-1; 10 bases are shared with TRBD1. This CDR3 is built from 16 residues. Germline V gene lookup returns CDR1 MGHRA and CDR2 YSYEKL. The trim removed 0 bases at V and 5 bases at J, leaving 7 bases unmatched. CDR3 loop: CASSQEIGTGVHEQYF. CDR3 in DNA: TGCGCCAGCAGCCAAGAGATAGGGACAGGGGTACACGAGCAGTACTTC.

The J gene is TRBJ1-2, the V gene TRBV30, with a tentative D call TRBD1 (6 bases). This CDR3 has 13 residues. CDR1 is GTSNPN, CDR2 SVGIG, per germline (reference sequence). With 5 bases removed from V and 5 bases from J, the gap between germline ends came to 15 bases. This CDR3 is CAWWNRVGYGYTF. The DNA of the CDR3 is TGTGCCTGGTGGAACAGGGTTGGTTATGGCTACACCTTC.

The V gene is TRBV7-3, the J gene TRBJ2-3; D uncertain. CDR3 length: 15 amino acids. The germline gives CDR1 SGHTA, CDR2 FQGTGA. V was cut by 1 base and J by 0 bases, with 8 bases left in between. The CDR3 region is CASSLNPASTDTQYF. CDR3 nucleotides: TGTGCCAGCAGCTTAAACCCCGCCAGCACAGATACGCAGTATTTT.